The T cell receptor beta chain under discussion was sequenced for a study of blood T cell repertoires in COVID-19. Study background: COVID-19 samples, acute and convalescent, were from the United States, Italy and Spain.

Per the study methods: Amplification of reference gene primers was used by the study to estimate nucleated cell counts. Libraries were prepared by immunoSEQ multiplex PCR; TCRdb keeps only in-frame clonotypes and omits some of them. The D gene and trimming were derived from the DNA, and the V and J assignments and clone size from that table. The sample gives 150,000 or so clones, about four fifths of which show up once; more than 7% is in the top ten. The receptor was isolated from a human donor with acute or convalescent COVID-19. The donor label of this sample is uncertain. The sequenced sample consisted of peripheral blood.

CDR3 protein: CAVGGGAGEKLFF. The CDR3 DNA sequence: TGTGCCGTCGGAGGGGGGGCGGGTGAAAAACTGTTTTTT. The chain joins TRBV24-1 to TRBJ1-4; D is possibly TRBD1 (6 bases). CDR1 is KGHDR, CDR2 SFDVKD, per germline. CDR3 length: 13 residues. V lost 12 bases and J lost 7, with 17 bases in between.